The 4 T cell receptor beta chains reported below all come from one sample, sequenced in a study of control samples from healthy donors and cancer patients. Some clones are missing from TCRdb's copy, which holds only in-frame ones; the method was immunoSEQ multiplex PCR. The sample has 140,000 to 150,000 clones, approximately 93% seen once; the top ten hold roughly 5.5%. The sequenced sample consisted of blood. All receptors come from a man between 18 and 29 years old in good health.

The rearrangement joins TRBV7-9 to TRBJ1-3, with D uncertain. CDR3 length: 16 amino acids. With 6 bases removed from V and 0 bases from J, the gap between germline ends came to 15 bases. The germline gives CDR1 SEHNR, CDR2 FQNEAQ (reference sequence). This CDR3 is CASSFYNQNSGNTIYF. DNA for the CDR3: TGTGCCAGCAGTTTCTACAATCAGAACTCTGGAAACACCATATATTTT.

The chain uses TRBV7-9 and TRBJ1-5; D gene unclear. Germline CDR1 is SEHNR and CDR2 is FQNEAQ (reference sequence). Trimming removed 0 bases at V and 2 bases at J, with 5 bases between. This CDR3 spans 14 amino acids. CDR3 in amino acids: CASSLAVGNQPQHF. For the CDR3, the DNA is TGTGCCAGCAGCTTAGCCGTAGGCAATCAGCCCCAGCATTTT.

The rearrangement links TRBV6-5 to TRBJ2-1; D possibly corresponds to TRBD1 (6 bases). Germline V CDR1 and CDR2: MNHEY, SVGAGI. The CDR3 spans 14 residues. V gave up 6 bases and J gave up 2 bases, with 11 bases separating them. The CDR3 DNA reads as TGTGCCAGCAGAAGTCAGGGGCCCTACAATGAGCAGTTCTTC. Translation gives CASRSQGPYNEQFF.

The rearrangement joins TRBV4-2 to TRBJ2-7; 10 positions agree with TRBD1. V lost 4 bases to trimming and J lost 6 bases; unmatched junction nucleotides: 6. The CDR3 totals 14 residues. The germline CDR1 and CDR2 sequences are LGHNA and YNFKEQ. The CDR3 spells CASSLRDRGSEQYF. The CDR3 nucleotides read TGTGCCAGCAGCCTCCGGGACAGGGGCTCCGAGCAGTACTTC.